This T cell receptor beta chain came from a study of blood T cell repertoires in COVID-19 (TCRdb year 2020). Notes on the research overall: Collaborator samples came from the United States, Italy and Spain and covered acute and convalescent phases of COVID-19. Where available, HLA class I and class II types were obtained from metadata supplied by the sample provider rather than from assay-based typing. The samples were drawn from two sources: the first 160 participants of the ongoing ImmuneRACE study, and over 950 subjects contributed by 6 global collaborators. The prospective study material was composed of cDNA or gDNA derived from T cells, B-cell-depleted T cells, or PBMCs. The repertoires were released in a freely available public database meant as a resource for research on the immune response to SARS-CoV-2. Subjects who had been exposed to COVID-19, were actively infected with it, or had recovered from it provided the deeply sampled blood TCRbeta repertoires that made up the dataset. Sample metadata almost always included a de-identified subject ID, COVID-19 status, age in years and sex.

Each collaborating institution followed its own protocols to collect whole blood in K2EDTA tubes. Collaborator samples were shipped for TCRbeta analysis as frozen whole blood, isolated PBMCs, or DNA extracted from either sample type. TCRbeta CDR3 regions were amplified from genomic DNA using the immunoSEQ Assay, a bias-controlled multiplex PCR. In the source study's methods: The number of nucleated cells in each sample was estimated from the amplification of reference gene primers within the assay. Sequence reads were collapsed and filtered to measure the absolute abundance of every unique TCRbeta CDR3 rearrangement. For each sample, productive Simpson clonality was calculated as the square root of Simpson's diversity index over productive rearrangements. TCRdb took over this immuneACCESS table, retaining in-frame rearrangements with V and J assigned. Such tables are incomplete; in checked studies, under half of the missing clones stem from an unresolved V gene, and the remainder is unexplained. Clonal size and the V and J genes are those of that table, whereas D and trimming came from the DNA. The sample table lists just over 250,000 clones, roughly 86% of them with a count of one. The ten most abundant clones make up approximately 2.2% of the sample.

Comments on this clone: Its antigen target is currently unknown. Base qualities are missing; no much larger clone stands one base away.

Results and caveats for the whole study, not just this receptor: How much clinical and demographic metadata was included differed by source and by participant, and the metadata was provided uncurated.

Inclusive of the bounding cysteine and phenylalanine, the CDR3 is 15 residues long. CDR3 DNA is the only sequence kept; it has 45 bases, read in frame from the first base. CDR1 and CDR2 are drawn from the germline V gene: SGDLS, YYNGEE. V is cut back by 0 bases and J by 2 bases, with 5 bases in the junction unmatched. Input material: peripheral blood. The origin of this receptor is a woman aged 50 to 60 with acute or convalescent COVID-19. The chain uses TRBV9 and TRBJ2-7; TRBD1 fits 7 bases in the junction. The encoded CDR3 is CASSVEPGGAYEQYF. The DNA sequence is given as TGTGCCAGCAGCGTAGAGCCAGGGGGTGCCTACGAGCAGTACTTC.